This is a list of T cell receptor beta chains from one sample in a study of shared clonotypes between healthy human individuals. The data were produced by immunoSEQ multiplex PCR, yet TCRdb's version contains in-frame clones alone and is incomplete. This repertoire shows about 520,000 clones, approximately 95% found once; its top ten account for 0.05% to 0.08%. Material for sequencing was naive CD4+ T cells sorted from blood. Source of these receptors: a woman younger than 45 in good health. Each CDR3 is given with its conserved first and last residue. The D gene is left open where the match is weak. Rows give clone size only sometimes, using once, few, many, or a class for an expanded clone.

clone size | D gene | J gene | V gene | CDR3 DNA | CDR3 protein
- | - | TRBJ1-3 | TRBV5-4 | TGTGCCAGCAGCCCCGGGACACTCGGAAACACCATATATTTT | CASSPGTLGNTIYF
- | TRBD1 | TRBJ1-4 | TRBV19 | TGTGCCAGTAGTATGGGACAGGGGAATGAAAAACTGTTTTTT | CASSMGQGNEKLFF
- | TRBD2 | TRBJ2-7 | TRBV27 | TGTGCCAGCAGTTTAGTTCCTAGCGGGAGAAACGAGCAGTACTTC | CASSLVPSGRNEQYF
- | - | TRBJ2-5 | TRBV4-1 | TGCGCCAGCAGCCAAGATCATACTTCCGCGGGGACCCAGTACTTC | CASSQDHTSAGTQYF
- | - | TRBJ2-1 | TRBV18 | TGTGCCAGCTCACCCTGGACTGGGAGCTCCTACAATGAGCAGTTCTTC | CASSPWTGSSYNEQFF
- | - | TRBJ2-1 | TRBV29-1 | TGCAGCGTTGTGGACGTAGCCTACAATGAGCAGTTCTTC | CSVVDVAYNEQFF
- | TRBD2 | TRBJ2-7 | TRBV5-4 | TGTGCCAGCAGCAGGGGACTAGCGGTAAGCTACGAGCAGTACTTC | CASSRGLAVSYEQYF
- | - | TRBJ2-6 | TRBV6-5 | TGTGCCTCAAGCCAAGGGGCCGGGGCCAACGTCCTGACTTTC | CASSQGAGANVLTF
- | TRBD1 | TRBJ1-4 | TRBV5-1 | TGCGCCAGCAGCCCCCGGGACAGGGTCAGTAGTAGTAGTGAAAAACTGTTTTTT | CASSPRDRVSSSSEKLFF
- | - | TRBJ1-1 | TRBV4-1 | TGCGCCAGCAGCCTTATCATGGACAGCGACACTGAAGCTTTCTTT | CASSLIMDSDTEAFF
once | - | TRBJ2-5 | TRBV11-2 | TGTGCCAGCAGCGCGGCAGTTGAGCAGTACTTC | CASSAAVEQYF
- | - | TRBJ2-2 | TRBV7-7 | TGTGCCAGCAGCCCAGGAGGGCCCGGCGGGGAGCTGTTTTTT | CASSPGGPGGELFF
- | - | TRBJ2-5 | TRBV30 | TGTGCCTGGAGTATGGGTTGGTACGACCAAGAGACCCAGTACTTC | CAWSMGWYDQETQYF
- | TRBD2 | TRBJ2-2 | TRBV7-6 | TGTGCCAGCAGCTTAAAAAAAACTAGCGGCGCCATCACCGGGGAGCTGTTTTTT | CASSLKKTSGAITGELFF